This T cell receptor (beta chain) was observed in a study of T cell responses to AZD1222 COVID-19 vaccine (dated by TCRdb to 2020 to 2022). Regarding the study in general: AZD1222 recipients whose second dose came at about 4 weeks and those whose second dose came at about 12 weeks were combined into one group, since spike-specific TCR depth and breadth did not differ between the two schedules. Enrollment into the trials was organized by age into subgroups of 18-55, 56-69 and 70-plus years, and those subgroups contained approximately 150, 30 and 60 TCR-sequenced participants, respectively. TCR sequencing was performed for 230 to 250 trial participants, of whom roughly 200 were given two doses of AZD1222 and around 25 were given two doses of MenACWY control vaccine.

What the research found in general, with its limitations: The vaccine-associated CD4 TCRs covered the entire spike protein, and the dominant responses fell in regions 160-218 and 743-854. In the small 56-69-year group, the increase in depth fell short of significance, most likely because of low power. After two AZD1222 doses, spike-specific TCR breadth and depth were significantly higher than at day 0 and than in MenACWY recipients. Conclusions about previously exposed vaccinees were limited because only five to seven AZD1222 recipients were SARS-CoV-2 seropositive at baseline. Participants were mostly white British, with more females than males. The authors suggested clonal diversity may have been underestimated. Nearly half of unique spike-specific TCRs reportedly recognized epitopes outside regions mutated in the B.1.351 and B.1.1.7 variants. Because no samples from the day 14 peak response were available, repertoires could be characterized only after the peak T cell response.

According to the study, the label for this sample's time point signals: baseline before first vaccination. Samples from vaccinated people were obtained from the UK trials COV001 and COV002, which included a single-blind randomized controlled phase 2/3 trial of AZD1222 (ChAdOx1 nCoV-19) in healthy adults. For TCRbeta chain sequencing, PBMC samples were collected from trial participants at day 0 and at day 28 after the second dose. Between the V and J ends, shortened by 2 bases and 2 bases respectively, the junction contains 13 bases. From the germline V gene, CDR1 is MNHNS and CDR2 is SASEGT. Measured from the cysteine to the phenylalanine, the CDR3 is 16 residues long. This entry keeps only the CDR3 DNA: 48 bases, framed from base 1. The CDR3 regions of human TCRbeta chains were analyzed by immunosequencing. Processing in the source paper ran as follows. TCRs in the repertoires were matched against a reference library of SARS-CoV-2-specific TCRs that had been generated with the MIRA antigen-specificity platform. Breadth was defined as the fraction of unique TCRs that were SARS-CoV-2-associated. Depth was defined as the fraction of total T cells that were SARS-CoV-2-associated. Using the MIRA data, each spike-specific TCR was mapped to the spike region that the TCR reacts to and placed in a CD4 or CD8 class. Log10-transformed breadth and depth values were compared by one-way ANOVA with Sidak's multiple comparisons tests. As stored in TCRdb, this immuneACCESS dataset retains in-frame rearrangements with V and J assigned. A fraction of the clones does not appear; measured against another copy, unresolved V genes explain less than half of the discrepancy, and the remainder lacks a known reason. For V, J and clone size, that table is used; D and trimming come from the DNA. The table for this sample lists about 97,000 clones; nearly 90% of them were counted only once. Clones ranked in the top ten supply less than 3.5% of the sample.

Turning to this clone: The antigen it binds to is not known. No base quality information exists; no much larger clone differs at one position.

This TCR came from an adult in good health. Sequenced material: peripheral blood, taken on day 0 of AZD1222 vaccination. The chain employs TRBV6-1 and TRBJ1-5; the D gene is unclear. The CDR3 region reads CASSEKKGLGNQPQHF. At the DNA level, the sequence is TGTGCCAGCAGTGAAAAGAAAGGGTTAGGCAATCAGCCCCAGCATTTT.